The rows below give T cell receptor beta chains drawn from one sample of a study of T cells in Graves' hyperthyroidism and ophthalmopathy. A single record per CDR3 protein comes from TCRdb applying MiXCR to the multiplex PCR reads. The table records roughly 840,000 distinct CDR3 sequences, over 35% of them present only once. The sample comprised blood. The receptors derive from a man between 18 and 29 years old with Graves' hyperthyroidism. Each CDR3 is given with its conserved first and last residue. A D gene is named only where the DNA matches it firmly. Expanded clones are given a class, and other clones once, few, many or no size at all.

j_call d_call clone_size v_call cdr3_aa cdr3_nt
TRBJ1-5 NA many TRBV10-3 CASSERYLSNQPQHF TGTGCCAGCAGTGAACGGTACCTGAGCAATCAGCCCCAGCATTTT
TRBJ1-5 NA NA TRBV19 CASAGADGNQPQHF TGTGCCAGTGCGGGAGCAGACGGGAATCAGCCCCAGCATTTT
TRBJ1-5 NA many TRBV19 CASSIAEPARSQPQHF TGTGCCAGTAGTATAGCGGAGCCCGCGCGAAGTCAGCCCCAGCATTTT
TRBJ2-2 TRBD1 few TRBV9 CASSEGRDRANTGELFF TGTGCCAGCAGCGAGGGGAGGGACAGGGCGAACACCGGGGAGCTGTTTTTT
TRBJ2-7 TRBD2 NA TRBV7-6 CASSLSSFGTSYEQYF TGTGCCAGCAGCTTATCATCCTTTGGGACTAGCTACGAGCAGTACTTC
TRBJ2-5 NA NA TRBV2 CATRAPADLLGQETQYF TGTGCCACCCGGGCCCCGGCGGACCTATTGGGGCAAGAGACCCAGTACTTC
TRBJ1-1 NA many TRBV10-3 CAIRADRTTEAFF TGTGCCATCAGGGCAGATAGAACGACTGAAGCTTTCTTT
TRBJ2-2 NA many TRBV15 CATSRDADSPLWTGELFF TGTGCCACCAGCAGAGATGCGGACTCTCCCCTTTGGACCGGGGAGCTGTTTTTT
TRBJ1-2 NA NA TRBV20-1 CSGRGAGYTF TGCAGTGGACGGGGGGCCGGCTACACCTTC
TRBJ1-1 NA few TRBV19 CASSIPPGTRMNTEAFF TGTGCCAGTAGTATACCCCCCGGGACACGCATGAACACTGAAGCTTTCTTT
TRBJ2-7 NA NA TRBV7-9 CASSARTGGTYEQYF TGTGCCAGCAGCGCTCGGACCGGGGGAACCTACGAGCAGTACTTC
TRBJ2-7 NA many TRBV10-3 CAILDGYEQYF TGTGCCATCCTGGACGGCTACGAGCAGTACTTC
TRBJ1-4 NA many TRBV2 CASKRINEKLFF TGTGCCAGCAAACGGATTAATGAAAAACTGTTTTTT
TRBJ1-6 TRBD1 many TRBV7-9 CASSPRQGGDSPLHF TGTGCCAGCAGCCCCCGACAGGGTGGTGATTCACCCCTCCACTTT
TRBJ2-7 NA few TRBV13 CASSLERALGEQYF TGTGCCAGCAGCTTAGAGCGAGCCCTCGGGGAGCAGTACTTC
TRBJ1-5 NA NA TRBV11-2 CASSQDGSLNQPQHF TGTGCCAGCAGCCAAGATGGTTCTCTGAATCAGCCCCAGCATTTT
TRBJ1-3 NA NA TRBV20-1 CSARDGPPGNTIYF TGCAGTGCTAGAGATGGGCCCCCTGGGAACACCATATATTTT
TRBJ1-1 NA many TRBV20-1 CSAITNRRRSEAFF TGCAGTGCTATTACTAACAGGCGCAGGAGTGAAGCTTTCTTT
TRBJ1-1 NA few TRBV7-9 CASSLAGRISNTEAFF TGTGCCAGCAGCTTAGCTGGACGGATATCGAACACTGAAGCTTTCTTT
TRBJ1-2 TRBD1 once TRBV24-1 CATKIGTGEGYTF TGTGCCACCAAAATCGGGACAGGGGAAGGCTACACCTTC
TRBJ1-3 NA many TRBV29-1 CSIPGPGTDGNTIYF TGCAGCATACCGGGACCGGGCACGGATGGAAACACCATATATTTT
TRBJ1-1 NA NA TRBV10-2 CASSATVGLNTEAFF TGCGCCAGCAGCGCTACAGTAGGGTTGAACACTGAAGCTTTCTTT
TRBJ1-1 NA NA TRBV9 CASGVEGKTKAFF TGTGCCAGCGGCGTAGAGGGGAAGACAAAAGCTTTCTTT
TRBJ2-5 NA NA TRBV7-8 CASSPLKGTGEETQYF TGTGCCAGCAGCCCCCTTAAGGGGACCGGAGAAGAGACCCAGTACTTC
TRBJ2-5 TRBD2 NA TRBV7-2 CASTSRAGFAETQYF TGTGCCAGCACATCCCGAGCGGGGTTTGCGGAGACCCAGTACTTC
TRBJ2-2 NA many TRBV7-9 CASTTGFAGELFF TGTGCCAGCACCACCGGTTTCGCCGGGGAGCTGTTTTTT
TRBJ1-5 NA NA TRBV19 CASSIGTEYSNQPQHF TGTGCCAGTAGTATAGGAACAGAGTATAGCAATCAGCCCCAGCATTTT
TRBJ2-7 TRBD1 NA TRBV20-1 CSVTGTGFEQYF TGCAGTGTGACCGGGACAGGGTTCGAGCAGTACTTC
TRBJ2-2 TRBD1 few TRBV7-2 CASSPGQGRGGELFF TGTGCCAGCAGCCCGGGACAGGGGAGGGGCGGGGAGCTGTTTTTT
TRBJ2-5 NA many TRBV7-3 CASSLRGPGETQYF TGTGCCAGCAGCTTAAGGGGTCCGGGAGAGACCCAGTACTTC
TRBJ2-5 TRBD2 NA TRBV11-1 CASSLFTSGQETQYF TGTGCCAGCAGCTTATTTACTAGCGGCCAAGAGACCCAGTACTTC
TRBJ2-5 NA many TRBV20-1 CSASEPETQYF TGCAGTGCCAGCGAGCCAGAGACCCAGTACTTC
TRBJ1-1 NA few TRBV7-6 CASSLRSEVTEAFF TGTGCCAGCAGCTTGAGGTCAGAGGTAACTGAAGCTTTCTTT
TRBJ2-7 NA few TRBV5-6 CASSLNGVIYEQYF TGTGCCAGCAGCTTGAATGGGGTCATCTACGAGCAGTACTTC
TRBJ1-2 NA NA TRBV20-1 CSALTVDGYTF TGCAGTGCTTTGACAGTTGATGGCTACACCTTC
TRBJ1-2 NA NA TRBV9 CASGTPLRGYTF TGTGCCAGCGGGACTCCCCTCCGGGGCTACACCTTC
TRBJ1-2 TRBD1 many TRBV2 CASRGQGLINYGYTF TGTGCCAGCAGGGGACAGGGCCTCATCAACTATGGCTACACCTTC
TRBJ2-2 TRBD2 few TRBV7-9 CASSPPLERGSTGELFF TGTGCCAGCAGCCCCCCTCTGGAGCGGGGGAGTACCGGGGAGCTGTTTTTT
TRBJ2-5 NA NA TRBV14 CASIFLPARVGETQYF TGTGCCAGCATCTTCCTTCCAGCCCGGGTAGGAGAGACCCAGTACTTC
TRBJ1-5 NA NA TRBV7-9 CASSLAMADSNQPQHF TGTGCCAGCAGCTTAGCGATGGCAGATAGCAATCAGCCCCAGCATTTT
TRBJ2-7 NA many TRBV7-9 CASSLERVYEQYF TGTGCCAGCAGCTTAGAACGGGTCTACGAGCAGTACTTC
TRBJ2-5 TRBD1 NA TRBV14 CASSRKETGPETQYF TGTGCCAGCAGCCGTAAGGAGACAGGGCCAGAGACCCAGTACTTC
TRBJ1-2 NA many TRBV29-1 CSAGTSNYGYTF TGCAGCGCAGGGACATCTAACTATGGCTACACCTTC
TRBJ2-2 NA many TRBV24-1 CATSVAGSNTGELFF TGTGCCACCAGTGTTGCCGGGTCTAACACCGGGGAGCTGTTTTTT
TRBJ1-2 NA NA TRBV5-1 CASSLDGTVNYGYTF TGCGCCAGCAGCTTGGACGGGACGGTTAACTATGGCTACACCTTC
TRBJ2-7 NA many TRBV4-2 CASSQAGEQSYEQYF TGTGCCAGCAGCCAAGCGGGGGAGCAGTCCTACGAGCAGTACTTC
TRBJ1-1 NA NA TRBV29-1 CSGPKGDWGDWGTEAFF TGCAGCGGACCGAAGGGGGACTGGGGTGACTGGGGCACTGAAGCTTTCTTT
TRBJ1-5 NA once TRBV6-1 CASSEVEEQPQHF TGTGCCAGCAGTGAGGTAGAGGAGCAGCCCCAGCATTTT
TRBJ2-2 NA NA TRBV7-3 CASSLPGLGELFF TGTGCCAGCAGCTTACCTGGGCTCGGGGAGCTGTTTTTT
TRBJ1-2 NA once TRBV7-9 CASSLPREGRGGYTF TGTGCCAGCAGCCTACCAAGGGAGGGCCGAGGAGGCTACACCTTC
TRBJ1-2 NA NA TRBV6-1 CASSVEGGGGYTF TGTGCCAGCAGTGTAGAGGGGGGGGGTGGCTACACCTTC
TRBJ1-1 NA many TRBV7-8 CASSLPGLYGGNTEAFF TGTGCCAGCAGCCTGCCGGGACTATATGGTGGGAACACTGAAGCTTTCTTT